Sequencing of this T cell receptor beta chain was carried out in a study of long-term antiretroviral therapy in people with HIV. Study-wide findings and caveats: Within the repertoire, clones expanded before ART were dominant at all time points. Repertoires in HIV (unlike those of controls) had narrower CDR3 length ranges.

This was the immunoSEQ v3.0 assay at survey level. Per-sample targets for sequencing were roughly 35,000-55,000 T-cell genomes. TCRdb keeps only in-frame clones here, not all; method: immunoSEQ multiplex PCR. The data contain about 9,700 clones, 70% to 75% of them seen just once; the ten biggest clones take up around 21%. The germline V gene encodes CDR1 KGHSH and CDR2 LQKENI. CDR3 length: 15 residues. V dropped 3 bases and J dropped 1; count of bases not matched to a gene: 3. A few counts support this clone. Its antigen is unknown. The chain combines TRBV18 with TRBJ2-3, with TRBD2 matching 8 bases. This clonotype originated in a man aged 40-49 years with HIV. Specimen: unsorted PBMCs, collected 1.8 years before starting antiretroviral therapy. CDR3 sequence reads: CASSPGRGGTDTQYF. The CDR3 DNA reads TGTGCCAGCTCACCCGGGCGGGGGGGCACAGATACGCAGTATTTT. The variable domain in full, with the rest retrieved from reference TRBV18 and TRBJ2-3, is NAGVMQNPRHLVRRRGQEARLRCSPMKGHSHVYWYRQLPEEGLKFMVYLQKENIIDESGMPKERFSAEFPKEGPSILRIQQVVRGDSAAYFCASSPGRGGTDTQYFGPGTRLTVL.